A single sample gave rise to the 20 T cell receptor beta chains below, sequenced in a study of monozygotic twins with inflammatory bowel disease. TCRdb reanalyzed the 5' RACE reads and collapses them to one entry per CDR3 protein, without DNA. The sample features about 150,000 distinct CDR3 sequences, with more than 0.95% in its top ten. The specimen sequenced was blood. The receptors derive from a human donor with ulcerative colitis or Crohn's disease, or a healthy co-twin of an affected twin (not recorded which).

The chain recombines TRBV20-1 with TRBJ1-5. The CDR3 loop spans 17 amino acids. Germline V gene lookup returns CDR1 DFQATT and CDR2 SNEGSKA (reference sequence). CDR3 amino acids: CSAVVAGPISLNQPQHF.

The chain combines TRBV12-3 or TRBV12-4 with TRBJ2-2; without DNA, the TCRdb call of TRBD2 cannot be checked. The CDR3 length is 13 residues. The CDR3 reads CASQLAGDGELFF.

This chain uses TRBV7-2 with TRBJ1-4; lacking DNA, the TRBD1 call made by TCRdb goes unchecked. This CDR3 spans 15 amino acids. The germline V gene encodes CDR1 SGHTA and CDR2 FQGNSA. The CDR3 loop is CASSSTGASNEKLFF.

The rearrangement links TRBV21-1 to TRBJ1-2; the TRBD1 assignment by TCRdb is unverifiable without DNA. TRBV21-1 is tagged as a pseudogene. The CDR3 runs 16 residues. The CDR3 here is CASSKEWGHFNYGYTF.

CDR3 in amino acids: CASSPGQGRDTQYF. V gene TRBV5-5 combines with J gene TRBJ2-3; the TCRdb D gene call, TRBD1, has no DNA to confirm it. The CDR3 consists of 14 residues. Germline V CDR1 and CDR2: SGHKS, YYEKEE (reference sequence).

The chain uses TRBV27 and TRBJ2-6; TCRdb indicates TRBD2, and absent DNA this call remains unverified. Germline V lookup: CDR1 MNHEY, CDR2 SMNVEV (reference sequence). There are 14 residues in the CDR3. The CDR3: CASGHSSGANVLTF.

This sequence joins TRBV2 and TRBJ1-1. The CDR3 length is 14 residues. The V gene's germline CDR1 is SNHLY and CDR2 FYNNEI. CDR3 amino acids: CASSGGRANTEAFF.

The V call is TRBV7-2, the J call TRBJ1-2; with no DNA, the TCRdb D assignment of TRBD1 cannot be verified. The germline V gene has CDR1 SGHTA and CDR2 FQGNSA. CDR3 size: 14 residues. The CDR3: CASSLVQWGYGYTF.

The CDR3 region is CASSLALLAGGFYNEQFF. The chain joins TRBV5-1 to TRBJ2-1; without DNA, the TCRdb call of TRBD2 cannot be checked. Germline V gene sequence: CDR1 SGHRS, CDR2 YFSETQ. The CDR3 is 18 amino acids. Full variable domain (remainder filled in from reference TRBV5-1 and TRBJ2-1): KAGVTQTPRYLIKTRGQQVTLSCSPISGHRSVSWYQQTPGQGLQFLFEYFSETQRNKGNFPGRFSGRQFSNSRSEMNVSTLELGDSALYLCASSLALLAGGFYNEQFFGPGTRLTVL.

The V gene is TRBV19, the J gene TRBJ1-5; TCRdb lists TRBD1, though no DNA is available to test this call. The V gene's germline CDR1 is LNHDA and CDR2 SQIVND (reference sequence). This CDR3 has 14 residues. The CDR3 protein is CASAGTGDDQPQHF. Full variable domain (rest looked up from reference TRBV19 and TRBJ1-5): DGGITQSPKYLFRKEGQNVTLSCEQNLNHDAMYWYRQDPGQGLRLIYYSQIVNDFQKGDIAEGYSVSREKKESFPLTVTSAQKNPTAFYLCASAGTGDDQPQHFGDGTRLSIL.

The chain recombines TRBV7-9 with TRBJ1-1; there is no DNA to check the TCRdb D call of TRBD1. Germline assignment: CDR1 SEHNR and CDR2 FQNEAQ (reference sequence). This CDR3 spans 12 amino acids. CDR3 region: CASSPLRGRAFF.

This sequence joins TRBV18 and TRBJ2-7; the TCRdb D gene call, TRBD1, has no DNA to confirm it. CDR1 and CDR2 (germline): KGHSH, LQKENI. CDR3 length: 15 amino acids. The CDR3 spells CASSPDSGQGYEQYF.

The chain employs TRBV30 and TRBJ1-5. The CDR3 totals 17 residues. Germline V gives CDR1 GTSNPN, CDR2 SVGIG (reference sequence). The CDR3 here is CAWSLGRLGISNQPQHF.

The rearrangement joins TRBV27 to TRBJ2-5; there is no DNA to check the TCRdb D call of TRBD1. CDR1 is MNHEY and CDR2 is SMNVEV in the germline V gene (reference sequence). The CDR3 loop spans 13 amino acids. CDR3 region: CTSSFGGHETQYF.

The gene calls are TRBV10-3 and TRBJ2-5; TCRdb's D call, TRBD1, is unchecked because there is no DNA. This CDR3 spans 13 amino acids. Germline V lookup: CDR1 ENHRY, CDR2 SYGVKD. CDR3 residues: CAITPGREETQYF.

V is TRBV20-1 and J is TRBJ2-7. The CDR3 is 15 amino acids. Per the germline V gene, CDR1 is DFQATT and CDR2 is SNEGSKA (reference sequence). CDR3: CSARDSLEQIYEQYF.

The chain joins TRBV11-2 to TRBJ2-7; TCRdb's D gene call, TRBD2, goes unchecked for lack of DNA. From germline, CDR1 is SGHAT and CDR2 FQNNGV. This CDR3 has 20 residues. CDR3 protein: CASSSGLGIPSGRATYEQYF.

V gene TRBV7-6 combines with J gene TRBJ1-1; TCRdb gives TRBD1 as the D gene, but with no DNA this cannot be confirmed. The V gene's germline CDR1 is SGHVS and CDR2 FNYEAQ. The CDR3 consists of 14 residues. The CDR3 loop reads CASSQIRQVAEAFF.

The chain links TRBV4-3 to TRBJ2-1; the D gene TCRdb calls, TRBD1, cannot be checked with no DNA. Germline V gives CDR1 LGHNA, CDR2 YSLEER. This CDR3 contains 14 residues. CDR3 sequence: CASSADSNYNEQFF.

The chain combines TRBV5-1 with TRBJ2-5; TCRdb outputs TRBD2, but without DNA this stays unchecked. This CDR3 has 15 amino acids. Germline V lookup: CDR1 SGHRS, CDR2 YFSETQ. The CDR3 spells CASSAGGPLGETQYF.